This T cell receptor (beta chain) was found in a study of T cell changes during pregnancy in multiple sclerosis. The table lists this clone with a count of one. Sequencing was performed with immunoSEQ multiplex PCR; in TCRdb, only in-frame clones are kept and a portion is missing. The repertoire holds 80,000 to 130,000 clones, with around nine tenths as singletons. The material was peripheral blood, obtained in the second trimester of pregnancy. The clonotype originates from a female donor with multiple sclerosis, enrolled in a pregnancy study.

The CDR3 is CASSTRTSGGYNEQFF. For the CDR3, the DNA is TGTGCCAGTAGTACTAGGACTAGCGGGGGATACAATGAGCAGTTCTTC. The J gene is TRBJ2-1, the V gene TRBV19, with 13 bases aligning to TRBD2. CDR1 and CDR2 from the germline V gene are LNHDA and SQIVND (reference sequence). The V segment lost 4 bases and the J segment 4 bases; nucleotides outside the gene matches: 4. This CDR3 region has 16 residues.